The T cell receptor (beta chain) under discussion was sequenced for a study of human T cells and chemical hapten exposure. Overall study findings and caveats: Alopecia affected the donors, so their immune response may differ from healthy people's.

This sample's time point: patch test 1, 2 weeks after DPC sensitization. The treatment here: therapeutic diphenylcyclopropenone sensitization with weekly scalp DPC. Whole blood that had not been fractionated was the source of extracted total RNA. A note on this clonotype: Its antigen is unknown.

Germline V gives CDR1 SGHRS, CDR2 YFSETQ. Trimming removed 4 bases at V and 3 bases at J, with 14 bases between. The CDR3 has 15 amino acids. Each CDR3 protein is one row after TCRdb ran MiXCR on the RACE reads. The sample shows 180,000 or so distinct CDR3 sequences, 20% to 25% of them seen only once. The TCR originated in a woman aged 50 to 60 with alopecia areata. Some clones in this sample may be carry-over from other donors' samples. The sample consisted of whole blood, taken in connection with sensitization to the hapten diphenylcyclopropenone (DPC). The chain recombines TRBV5-1 with TRBJ2-1; maybe TRBD1 (5 bases). The CDR3 sequence is CASSHPRVDYNEQFF. The CDR3 coding sequence is TGCGCCAGCAGCCATCCCAGGGTTGACTACAATGAGCAGTTCTTC.